This passage covers 13 T cell receptor beta chains from one sample sequenced in a study of shared clonotypes between healthy human individuals. The table came from immunoSEQ multiplex PCR; TCRdb's copy has only in-frame clones and leaves some out. The data contain fewer than 850,000 clones, roughly 70% of them singletons. Sequences were obtained from memory CD4+ T cells sorted from blood. The subset here: CD45RA-negative fraction. These receptors all stem from a woman aged 30 to 39 in good health.

V is TRBV6-1 and J is TRBJ2-7, with 8 bases that match TRBD2. The CDR3 contains 17 residues. The trim removed 0 bases at V and 0 bases at J, leaving 7 bases unmatched. Germline V gives CDR1 MNHNS, CDR2 SASEGT. CDR3 in DNA: TGTGCCAGCAGTGAAGCCGGTCGGGGGGGGAGCTCCTACGAGCAGTACTTC. This sequence encodes CASSEAGRGGSSYEQYF.

Of note for this clone: The same CDR3 also results from other DNA sequences found in this sample. The chain has TRBV30 and TRBJ1-5, with TRBD1 as a possible D gene (5 bases). Germline CDR1 and CDR2: GTSNPN and SVGIG (reference sequence). This CDR3 has 13 residues. V was trimmed by 2 bases and J by 2 bases, leaving 7 bases between them. DNA of the CDR3: TGTGCCTGGAGTCCGGGGGGCAATCAGCCCCAGCATTTT. It encodes CAWSPGGNQPQHF.

This clone occurred a few times. The gene calls are TRBV19 and TRBJ1-2; D is perhaps TRBD1 (6 bases). The length of the CDR3 is 13 residues. Trimming took off 6 bases at V and 4 bases at J, with 12 bases between the two ends. CDR1 and CDR2 (germline): LNHDA, SQIVND (reference sequence). The CDR3 nucleotides are TGTGCCAGTAGCCTCGGACAGTTCTATGGCTACACCTTC. Amino acids: CASSLGQFYGYTF.

This sequence joins TRBV9 and TRBJ2-1, with TRBD2 identical over 7 bases. The germline V gene has CDR1 SGDLS and CDR2 YYNGEE. The CDR3 sequence is 16 residues long. The trim removed 1 base at V and 6 bases at J, leaving 10 bases unmatched. The CDR3 nucleotides read TGTGCCAGCAGCGTAACCGGGACTACAGTGCCCAATGAGCAGTTCTTC. Translating it yields CASSVTGTTVPNEQFF.

V is TRBV29-1 and J is TRBJ2-7, with TRBD2 identical over 15 bases. CDR1 is SQVTM, CDR2 ANQGSEA, per germline. Germline trimming cut 6 bases from V and 9 bases from J; bases unmatched to any gene: 12. There are 15 residues in the CDR3. The chain's CDR3 is CSVEGLAGGLFGQYF. For the CDR3, the DNA is TGCAGCGTCGAGGGACTAGCGGGAGGTCTTTTTGGGCAGTACTTC.

This sequence joins TRBV11-2 and TRBJ1-1; D perhaps matches TRBD1 (6 bases). This CDR3 contains 16 residues. Deletions cut 5 bases from V and 5 bases from J, with 21 bases between. Per germline, CDR1 SGHAT and CDR2 FQNNGV. The CDR3 DNA is TGTGCCAGCAGCCCGCCCCCCAGGGTTACAGGGACTGAAGCTTTCTTT. Its translation is CASSPPPRVTGTEAFF.

This clone was seen more than once but under ten times. The chain is built from TRBV7-7 and TRBJ2-5; TRBD1 might be the D (6 bases). CDR3 length: 13 residues. Germline loops: CDR1 SSHAT, CDR2 FNYEAQ (reference sequence). The V end was cut by 6 bases, the J end by 2 bases, with 10 bases between. CDR3 protein: CASSTDRQETQYF. The DNA for the CDR3 is TGTGCCAGCAGTACCGACAGGCAAGAGACCCAGTACTTC. Together with reference TRBV7-7 and TRBJ2-5, the CDR3 gives the full variable domain: GAGVSQSPRYKVTKRGQDVTLRCDPISSHATLYWYQQALGQGPEFLTYFNYEAQPDKSGLPSDRFSAERPEGSISTLTIQRTEQRDSAMYRCASSTDRQETQYFGPGTRLLVL.

The genes are TRBV19 and TRBJ2-7; possibly TRBD2 for D (6 bases). The CDR3 spans 15 residues. V lost 5 bases, J lost 2 bases, and 16 bases lay in between. Germline loops: CDR1 LNHDA, CDR2 SQIVND (reference sequence). This CDR3 reads CASSLRDGGPYEQYF. The CDR3 DNA sequence: TGTGCCAGTAGTCTCCGGGACGGGGGACCCTACGAGCAGTACTTC.

The table lists this clone with a count of one. V gene TRBV4-1 combines with J gene TRBJ1-3; D is perhaps TRBD1 (5 bases). CDR3 length: 17 residues. Germline CDR1 reads MGHRA; CDR2 reads YSYEKL. V was trimmed by 3 bases and J by 0 bases, leaving 15 bases between them. This CDR3 is CASSHPGRTLSGNTIYF. The CDR3 nucleotides are TGCGCCAGCAGCCATCCGGGACGCACACTCTCTGGAAACACCATATATTTT.

This rearrangement joins TRBV29-1 to TRBJ2-3, with TRBD2 matching 7 bases. Trimming removed 4 bases from V and 2 bases from J; junction bases left unmatched: 3. The CDR3 contains 13 residues. Looked up from germline, CDR1 is SQVTM and CDR2 is ANQGSEA. CDR3 sequence reads: CSVGGGYTDTQYF. CDR3 sequence (DNA): TGCAGCGTTGGGGGGGGTTACACAGATACGCAGTATTTT.

This clone was seen ten or more times. This chain links TRBV29-1 with TRBJ2-5, with 10 bases identical to TRBD1. The trim removed 4 bases at V and 11 bases at J, leaving 13 bases unmatched. Germline V gives CDR1 SQVTM, CDR2 ANQGSEA. The CDR3 extends over 14 amino acids. The CDR3 reads CSVVAWTGGNEQYF. The CDR3 bases are TGCAGCGTTGTAGCGTGGACAGGGGGAAATGAGCAGTACTTC.

This clone appeared a few times. The DNA of the CDR3 is TGTGCCAGCAGCCGCGGGACAGATAATCAGCCCCAGCATTTT. Translated, it gives CASSRGTDNQPQHF. This chain uses TRBV2 with TRBJ1-5, with 7 bases aligning to TRBD1. Trimming took 6 bases from V and 4 from J; bases not matched to a gene: 6. The CDR3 runs to 14 residues. Germline assignment: CDR1 SNHLY and CDR2 FYNNEI.

V is TRBV7-2 and J is TRBJ2-7; 9 bases fit TRBD1. The CDR3 is made up of 16 amino acids. V dropped 4 bases and J dropped 2; count of bases not matched to a gene: 9. In germline, CDR1 is SGHTA, CDR2 FQGNSA. Here the CDR3 reads CASSWSWDREAYEQYF. The CDR3 nucleotides read TGTGCCAGCAGCTGGTCCTGGGACAGGGAAGCCTACGAGCAGTACTTC.